This T cell receptor beta chain was sequenced in a study of blood T cell repertoires in COVID-19. As for the study in general: Acute-phase and convalescent COVID-19 samples originated in the United States, Italy and Spain. In each case, the material was cDNA or gDNA derived from T cells, B-cell-depleted T cells, or PBMCs.

Participants came from some 26 US areas, aged roughly 18 to 100 years. Researchers sorted participants into cohorts using their self-reported clinical history. TCRdb's copy holds only in-frame clones and misses some; the assay was immunoSEQ multiplex PCR. The sample includes some 190,000 clones, around 84% of them seen just once. The source material was PBMCs or T cells enriched from blood (not recorded which). This sequence originates from a woman between 25 and 40 years old who had been exposed to COVID-19.

The CDR3 is CASSQVLAGGLNEQFF. CDR3 sequence (DNA): TGCGCCAGCAGCCAAGTGTTAGCGGGGGGGCTGAATGAGCAGTTCTTC. The chain uses TRBV4-3 and TRBJ2-1; 11 nucleotides line up with TRBD2. Germline V gives CDR1 LGHNA, CDR2 YSLEER. The J segment lost 7 bases and the V segment lost 1 base, leaving 6 bases of the junction unmatched. CDR3 length equals 16 residues.